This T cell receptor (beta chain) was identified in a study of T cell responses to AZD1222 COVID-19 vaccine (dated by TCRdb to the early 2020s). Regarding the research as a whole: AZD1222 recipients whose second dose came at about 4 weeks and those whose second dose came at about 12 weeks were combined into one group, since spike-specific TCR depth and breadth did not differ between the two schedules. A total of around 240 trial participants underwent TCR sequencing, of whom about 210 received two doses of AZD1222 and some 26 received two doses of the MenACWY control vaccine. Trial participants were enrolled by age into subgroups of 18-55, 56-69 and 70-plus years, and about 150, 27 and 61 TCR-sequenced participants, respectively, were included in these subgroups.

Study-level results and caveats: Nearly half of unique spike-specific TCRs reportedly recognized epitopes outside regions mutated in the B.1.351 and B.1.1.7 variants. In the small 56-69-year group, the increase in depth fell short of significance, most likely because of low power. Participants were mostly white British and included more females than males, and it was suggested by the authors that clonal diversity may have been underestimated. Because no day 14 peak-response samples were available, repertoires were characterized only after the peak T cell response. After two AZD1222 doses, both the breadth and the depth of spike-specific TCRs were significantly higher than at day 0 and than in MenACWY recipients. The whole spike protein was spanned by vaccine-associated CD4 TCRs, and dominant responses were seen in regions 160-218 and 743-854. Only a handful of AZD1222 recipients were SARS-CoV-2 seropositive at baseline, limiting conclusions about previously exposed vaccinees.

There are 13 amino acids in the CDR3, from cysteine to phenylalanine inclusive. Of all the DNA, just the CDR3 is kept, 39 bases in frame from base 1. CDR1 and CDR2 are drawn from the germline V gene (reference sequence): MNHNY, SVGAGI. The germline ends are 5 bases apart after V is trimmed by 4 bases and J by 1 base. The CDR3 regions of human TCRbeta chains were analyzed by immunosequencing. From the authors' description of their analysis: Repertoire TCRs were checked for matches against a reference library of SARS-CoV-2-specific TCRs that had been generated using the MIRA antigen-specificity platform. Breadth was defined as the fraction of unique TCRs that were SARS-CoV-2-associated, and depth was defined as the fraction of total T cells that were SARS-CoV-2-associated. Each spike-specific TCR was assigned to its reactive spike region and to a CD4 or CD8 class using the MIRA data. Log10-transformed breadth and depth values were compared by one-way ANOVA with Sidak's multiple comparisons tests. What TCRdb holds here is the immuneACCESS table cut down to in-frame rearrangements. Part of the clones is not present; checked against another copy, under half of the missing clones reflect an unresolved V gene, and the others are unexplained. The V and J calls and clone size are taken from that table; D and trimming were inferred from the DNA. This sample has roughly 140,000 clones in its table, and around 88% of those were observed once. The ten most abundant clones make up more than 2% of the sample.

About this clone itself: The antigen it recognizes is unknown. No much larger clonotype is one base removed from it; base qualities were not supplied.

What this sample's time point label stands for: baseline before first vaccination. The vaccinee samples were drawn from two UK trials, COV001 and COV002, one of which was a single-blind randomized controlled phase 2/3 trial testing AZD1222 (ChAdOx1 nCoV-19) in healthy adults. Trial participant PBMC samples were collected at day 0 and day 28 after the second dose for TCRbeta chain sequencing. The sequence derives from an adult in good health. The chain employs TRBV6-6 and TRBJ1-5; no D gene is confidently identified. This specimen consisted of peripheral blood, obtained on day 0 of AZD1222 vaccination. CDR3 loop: CASSLGSNQPQHF. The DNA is TGTGCCAGCAGTTTGGGGAGCAATCAGCCCCAGCATTTT.